This T cell receptor (beta chain) was recovered during a study of T-cell memory formation after mild COVID-19. The CDR3 runs 15 residues. Losses at the gene ends were 2 bases for V and 2 bases for J; bases not matched to a gene: 3. Germline V CDR1 and CDR2: SGHRS, YFSETQ. In its sample, this clonotype was seen a few times. TCRdb passed the 5' RACE reads through MiXCR, listing each CDR3 protein once. The sample shows about half a million distinct CDR3 sequences, 15% to 20% of them seen only once. The chain uses TRBV5-1 and TRBJ2-7; 11 bases are shared with TRBD2. The source of this sequence is an adult woman who had mild COVID-19 (a few samples of this study predate the infection). Cell type and time point are not known. The sequenced sample was PBMCs or a T cell subset sorted from them (not recorded which). The CDR3 loop is CASSLETSGAYEQYF. Written as DNA, the CDR3 is TGCGCCAGCAGCTTAGAGACTAGCGGGGCCTACGAGCAGTACTTC.